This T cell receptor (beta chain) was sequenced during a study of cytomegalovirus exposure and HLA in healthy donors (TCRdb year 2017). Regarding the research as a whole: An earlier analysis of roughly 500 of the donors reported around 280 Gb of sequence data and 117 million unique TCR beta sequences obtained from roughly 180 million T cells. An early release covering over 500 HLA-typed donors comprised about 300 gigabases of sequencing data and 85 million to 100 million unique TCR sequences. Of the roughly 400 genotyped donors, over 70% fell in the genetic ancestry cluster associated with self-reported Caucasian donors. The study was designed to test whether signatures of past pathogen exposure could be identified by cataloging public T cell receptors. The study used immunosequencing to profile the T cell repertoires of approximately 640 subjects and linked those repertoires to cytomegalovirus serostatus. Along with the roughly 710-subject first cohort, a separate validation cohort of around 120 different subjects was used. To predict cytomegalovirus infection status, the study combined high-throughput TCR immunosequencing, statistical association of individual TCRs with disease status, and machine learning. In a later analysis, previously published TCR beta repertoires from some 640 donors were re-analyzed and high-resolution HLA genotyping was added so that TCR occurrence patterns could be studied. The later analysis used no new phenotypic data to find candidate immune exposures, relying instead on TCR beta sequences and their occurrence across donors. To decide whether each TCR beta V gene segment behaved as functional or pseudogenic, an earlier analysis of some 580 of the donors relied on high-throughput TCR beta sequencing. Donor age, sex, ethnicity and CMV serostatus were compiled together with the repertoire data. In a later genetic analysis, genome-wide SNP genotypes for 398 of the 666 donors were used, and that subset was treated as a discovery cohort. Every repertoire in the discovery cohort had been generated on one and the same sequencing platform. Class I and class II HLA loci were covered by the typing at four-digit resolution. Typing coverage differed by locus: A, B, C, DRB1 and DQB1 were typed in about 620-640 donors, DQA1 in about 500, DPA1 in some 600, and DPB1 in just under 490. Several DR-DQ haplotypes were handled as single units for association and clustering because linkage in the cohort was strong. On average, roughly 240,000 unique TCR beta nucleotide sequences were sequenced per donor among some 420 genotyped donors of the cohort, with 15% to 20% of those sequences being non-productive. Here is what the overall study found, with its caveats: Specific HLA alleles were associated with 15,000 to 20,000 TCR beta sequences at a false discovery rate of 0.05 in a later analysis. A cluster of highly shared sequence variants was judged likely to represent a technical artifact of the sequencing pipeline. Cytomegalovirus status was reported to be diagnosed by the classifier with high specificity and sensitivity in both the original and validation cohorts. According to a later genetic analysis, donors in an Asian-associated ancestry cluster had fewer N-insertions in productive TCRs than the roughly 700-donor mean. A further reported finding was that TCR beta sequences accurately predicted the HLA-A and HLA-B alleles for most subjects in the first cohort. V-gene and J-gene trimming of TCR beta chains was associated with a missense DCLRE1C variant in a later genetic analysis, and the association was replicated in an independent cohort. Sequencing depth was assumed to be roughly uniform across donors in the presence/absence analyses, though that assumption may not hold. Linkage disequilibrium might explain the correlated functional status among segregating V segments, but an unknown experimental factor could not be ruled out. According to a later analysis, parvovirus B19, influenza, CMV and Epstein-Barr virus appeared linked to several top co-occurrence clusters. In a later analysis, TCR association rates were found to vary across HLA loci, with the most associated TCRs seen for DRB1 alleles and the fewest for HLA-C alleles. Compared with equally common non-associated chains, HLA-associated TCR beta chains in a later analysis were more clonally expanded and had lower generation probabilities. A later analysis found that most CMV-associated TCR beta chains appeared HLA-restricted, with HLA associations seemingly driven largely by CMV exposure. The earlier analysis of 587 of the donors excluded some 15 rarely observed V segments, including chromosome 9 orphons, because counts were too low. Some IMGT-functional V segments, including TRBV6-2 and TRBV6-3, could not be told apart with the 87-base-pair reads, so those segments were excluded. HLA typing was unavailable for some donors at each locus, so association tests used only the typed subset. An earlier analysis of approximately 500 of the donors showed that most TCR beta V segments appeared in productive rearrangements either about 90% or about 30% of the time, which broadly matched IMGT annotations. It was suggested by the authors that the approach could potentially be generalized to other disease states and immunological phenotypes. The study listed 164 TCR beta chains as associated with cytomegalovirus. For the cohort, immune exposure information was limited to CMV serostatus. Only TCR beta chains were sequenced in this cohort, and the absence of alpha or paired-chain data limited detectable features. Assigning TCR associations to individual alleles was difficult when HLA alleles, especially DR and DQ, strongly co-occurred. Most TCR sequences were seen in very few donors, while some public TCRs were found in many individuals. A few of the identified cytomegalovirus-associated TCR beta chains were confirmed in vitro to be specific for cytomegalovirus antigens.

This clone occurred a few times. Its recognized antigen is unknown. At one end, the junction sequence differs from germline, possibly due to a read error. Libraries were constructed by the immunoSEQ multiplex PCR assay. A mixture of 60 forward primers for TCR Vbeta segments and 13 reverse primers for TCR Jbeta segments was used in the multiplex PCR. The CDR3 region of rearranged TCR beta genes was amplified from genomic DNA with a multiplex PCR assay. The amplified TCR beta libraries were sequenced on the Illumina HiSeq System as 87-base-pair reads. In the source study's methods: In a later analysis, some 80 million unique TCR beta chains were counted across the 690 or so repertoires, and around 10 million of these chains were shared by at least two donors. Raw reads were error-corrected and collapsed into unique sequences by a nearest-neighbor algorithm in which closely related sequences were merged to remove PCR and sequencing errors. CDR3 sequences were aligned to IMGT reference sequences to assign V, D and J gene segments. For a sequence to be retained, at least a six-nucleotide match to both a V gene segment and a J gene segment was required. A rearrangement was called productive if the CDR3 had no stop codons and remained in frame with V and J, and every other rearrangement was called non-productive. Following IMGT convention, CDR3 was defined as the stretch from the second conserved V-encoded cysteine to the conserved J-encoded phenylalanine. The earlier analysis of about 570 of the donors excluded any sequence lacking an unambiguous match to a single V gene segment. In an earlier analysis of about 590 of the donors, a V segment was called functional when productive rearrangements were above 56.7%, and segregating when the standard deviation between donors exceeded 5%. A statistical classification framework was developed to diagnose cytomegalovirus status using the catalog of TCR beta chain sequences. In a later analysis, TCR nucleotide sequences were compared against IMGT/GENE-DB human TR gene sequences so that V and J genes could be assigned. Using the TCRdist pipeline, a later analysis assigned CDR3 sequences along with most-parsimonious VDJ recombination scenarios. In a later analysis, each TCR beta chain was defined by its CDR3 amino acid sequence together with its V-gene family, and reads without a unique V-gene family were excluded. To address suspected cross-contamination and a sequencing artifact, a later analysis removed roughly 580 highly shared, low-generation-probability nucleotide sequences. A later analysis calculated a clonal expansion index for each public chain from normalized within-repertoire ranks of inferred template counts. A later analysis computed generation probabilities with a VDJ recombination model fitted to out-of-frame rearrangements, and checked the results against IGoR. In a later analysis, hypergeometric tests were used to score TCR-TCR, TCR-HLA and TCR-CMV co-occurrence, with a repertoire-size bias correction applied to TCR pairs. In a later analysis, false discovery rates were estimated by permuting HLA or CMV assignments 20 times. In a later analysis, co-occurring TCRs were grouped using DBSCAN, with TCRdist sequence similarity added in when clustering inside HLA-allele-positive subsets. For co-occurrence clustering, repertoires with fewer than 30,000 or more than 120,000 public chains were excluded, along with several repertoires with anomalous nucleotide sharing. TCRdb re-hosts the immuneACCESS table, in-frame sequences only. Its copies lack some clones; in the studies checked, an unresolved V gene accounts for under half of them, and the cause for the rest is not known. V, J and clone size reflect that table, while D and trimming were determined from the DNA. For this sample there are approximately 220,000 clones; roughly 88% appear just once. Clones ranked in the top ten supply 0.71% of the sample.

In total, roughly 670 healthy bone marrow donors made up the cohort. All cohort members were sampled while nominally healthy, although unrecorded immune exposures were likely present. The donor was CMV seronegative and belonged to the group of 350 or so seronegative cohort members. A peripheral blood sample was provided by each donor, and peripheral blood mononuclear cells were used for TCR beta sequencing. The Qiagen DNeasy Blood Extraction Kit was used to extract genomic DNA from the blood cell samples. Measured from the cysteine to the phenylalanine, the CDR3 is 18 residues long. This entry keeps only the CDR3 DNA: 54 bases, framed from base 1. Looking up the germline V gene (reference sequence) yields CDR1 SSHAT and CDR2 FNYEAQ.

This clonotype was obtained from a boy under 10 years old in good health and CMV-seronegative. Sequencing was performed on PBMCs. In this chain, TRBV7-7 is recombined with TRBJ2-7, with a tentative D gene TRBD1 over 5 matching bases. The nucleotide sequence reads TGTGCTAGCAGCTTCAGGGATACTGCCTTCAACGGCCCCTACGAGCAGTACTTC. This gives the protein CASSFRDTAFNGPYEQYF.